This entry is about one T cell receptor (beta chain). Its antigen is unidentified. In nominal health when sampled, donors likely had unrecorded immune exposures nonetheless. The sample belongs to a study of cytomegalovirus exposure and HLA in healthy donors. Whole-study results and caveats: Beyond CMV serostatus, there was no information to go on about immune exposure.

Primers: 60 Vbeta forward and 13 Jbeta reverse. The data were produced by immunoSEQ multiplex PCR, yet TCRdb's version contains in-frame clones alone and is incomplete. Seen here are about 200,000 clones, roughly 76% observed once, and the top ten hold roughly 2.1%. This clonotype originated in a woman aged 25 to 39 in good health and CMV-seropositive. Material for sequencing was PBMCs.

This CDR3 is CASSHTFGQGSTDTQYF. The CDR3 bases are TGCGCCAGCAGCCATACTTTCGGGCAGGGAAGCACAGATACGCAGTATTTT. This chain uses TRBV4-3 with TRBJ2-3; a weak D match, TRBD1 (5 bases). Germline V gene sequence: CDR1 LGHNA, CDR2 YSLEER. The V end was cut by 3 bases, the J end by 0 bases, with 16 bases between. The CDR3 sequence is 17 residues long.